This passage covers 5 T cell receptor beta chains from one sample sequenced in a study of shared clonotypes between healthy human individuals. Using immunoSEQ multiplex PCR, the repertoire was profiled, and TCRdb retains in-frame clones only, with some absent. The table shows 2 million to 3 million clones, with 93% occurring only once. Source material: naive CD4+ T cells from PBMCs. The sample's subset: CD45RA+ positively selected. These receptors were taken from a man aged 18 to 35 in good health. Some clones in this sample may be carry-over from other donors' samples.

The V gene is TRBV11-1, the J gene TRBJ2-3; D gene ambiguous. The CDR3 consists of 13 residues. Germline-derived CDR1 and CDR2 are SGHAT and FQDESV (reference sequence). The V end was cut by 4 bases, the J end by 5 bases, with 10 bases between. The DNA of the CDR3 is TGTGCCAGCAGCTCGAACAGTTTAGATACGCAGTATTTT. Amino acids: CASSSNSLDTQYF.

Details on this clone: This same CDR3 is encoded by further DNA sequences in the sample. The rearrangement uses TRBV5-1 and TRBJ2-5; D is undetermined. With 2 bases removed from V and 5 bases from J, the gap between germline ends came to 10 bases. Germline V gene lookup returns CDR1 SGHRS and CDR2 YFSETQ. The CDR3 totals 13 residues. The CDR3 DNA is TGCGCCAGCAGCTTAAGGGCCGGTGAGACCCAGTACTTC. Its protein product is CASSLRAGETQYF.

The DNA of the CDR3 is TGTGCCAGCAGCTTAGGGGCTAGCGGGAGGGGATCCGGGGAGCTGTTTTTT. It codes for CASSLGASGRGSGELFF. The rearrangement joins TRBV7-2 to TRBJ2-2, with 12 bases matching TRBD2. V gave up 1 base and J gave up 6 bases; unmatched junction bases: 6. Germline V lookup: CDR1 SGHTA, CDR2 FQGNSA. CDR3 length equals 17 residues.

V gene TRBV6-6 combines with J gene TRBJ2-3; 10 positions agree with TRBD2. The CDR3 spans 16 residues. From germline, CDR1 is MNHNY and CDR2 SVGAGI (reference sequence). With V trimmed by 7 bases and J by 4 bases, 11 bases remained unmatched. CDR3 sequence reads: CASTKGVAGGADTQYF. The CDR3 DNA sequence: TGTGCCAGCACTAAGGGAGTAGCGGGAGGAGCAGATACGCAGTATTTT.

The sample holds one count of this clone. V and J are TRBV18 and TRBJ2-2; 9 nucleotides agree with TRBD2. Germline V gives CDR1 KGHSH, CDR2 LQKENI. The CDR3 extends over 16 amino acids. Trimming cost V 1 base and J 5 bases; bases outside gene matches: 5. CDR3 nucleotides: TGTGCCAGCTCACCACGAGCGGGAGGTAGTACCGGGGAGCTGTTTTTT. It specifies CASSPRAGGSTGELFF.